This T cell receptor (beta chain) was captured by sequencing in a study of beta chain features in type 1 diabetes. This clone was detected a few times. Its antigen is undetermined. Study-wide findings and caveats: Using cDNA template may skew counts toward highly expressing activated cells. PCR might preferentially amplify shorter templates, equally in patients and controls. For type 1 diabetes patients, VDJ junctions showed fewer insertions and more deletions.

Every isolated RNA sample was fully reverse transcribed, so sequencing captured expressed TCRB transcripts. Method: immunoSEQ multiplex PCR; TCRdb's copy keeps in-frame clones and lacks some. Found here are 70,000 to 90,000 clones, under 35% of them singletons; the top ten hold over 0.35%. Sorting gave populations that all exceeded 95% purity. Sequencing was carried out using stem cell memory CD4+ T cells from blood. This TCR was sampled from a woman aged 18-29 years in good health.

The CDR3 is CASSQSYPQGNYGYTF. CDR3 coding DNA: TGTGCCAGCAGCCAATCGTATCCACAGGGTAACTATGGCTACACCTTC. The V call is TRBV16, the J call TRBJ1-2, with D maybe TRBD1 (6 bases). Trimming left V 0 bases short and J 1 base short, with 12 bases between. The CDR3 has 16 residues. CDR1 and CDR2 (germline): KGHSY, FQNENV. The full variable domain, rest sourced from reference TRBV16 and TRBJ1-2, is GEEVAQTPKHLVRGEGQKAKLYCAPIKGHSYVFWYQQVLKNEFKFLISFQNENVFDETGMPKERFSAKCLPNSPCSLEIQATKLEDSAVYFCASSQSYPQGNYGYTFGSGTRLTVV.